This T cell receptor beta chain appears in the sequencing data of a study of T cell changes during pregnancy in multiple sclerosis. Clones were read by immunoSEQ multiplex PCR, and TCRdb kept only the in-frame ones, dropping some. The sample shows some 34,000 clones, around 92% of them seen only once. V trimming: 4 bases; J trimming: 0 bases; junction bases outside the gene matches: 3. Germline-derived CDR1 and CDR2 are LNHNV and YYDKDF (reference sequence). The CDR3 contains 17 residues. The sequence was collected from a female donor in good health, enrolled as a control in a pregnancy study. Source: CD4+ T cells from peripheral blood mononuclear cells, taken in the third trimester of pregnancy. The V call is TRBV15, the J call TRBJ2-4; 13 bases align to TRBD2. The CDR3 reads CATSIGLAGVAKNIQYF. The DNA for the CDR3 is TGTGCCACCAGCATCGGACTAGCGGGAGTAGCCAAAAACATTCAGTACTTC.